The 28 T cell receptor beta chains reported below all come from one sample, sequenced in a study of post-analysis software for immune sequencing data. General study points: Patients had higher frequencies than controls of roughly five TRBV segments, including TRBV5-6, TRBV5-1 and TRBV20-1.

Their antigens are not known. The TCR beta cDNA libraries contained unique molecular identifiers. TCRdb itself ran the PCR reads through MiXCR, one entry per CDR3 protein. The sample lists approximately 770,000 distinct CDR3 sequences; about half were seen once. Source material: blood. The receptors were gathered from a girl aged 5 to 17 with multiple sclerosis.

CDR3 loop: CREGGPLQPQHF. DNA of the CDR3: TGCAGAGAAGGGGGCCCTCTTCAGCCCCAGCATTTT. The chain has TRBV20-1 and TRBJ1-5; 7 nucleotides align to TRBD1. This CDR3 comprises 12 residues. Germline assignment: CDR1 DFQATT and CDR2 SNEGSKA (reference sequence).

This chain links TRBV7-9 with TRBJ2-7; D possibly corresponds to TRBD2 (5 bases). The CDR3 is 12 residues long. V gave up 7 bases and J gave up 0 bases, with 7 bases separating them. Germline loops: CDR1 SEHNR, CDR2 FQNEAQ (reference sequence). As DNA, the CDR3 is TGTGCCAGCACGGGGTTCTCCTACGAGCAGTACTTC. It yields the protein CASTGFSYEQYF.

This clonotype occurred a few times. The V and J genes are TRBV7-9 and TRBJ2-3; D is ambiguous. The CDR3 extends over 15 amino acids. The V and J ends lost 1 base and 2 bases respectively, with 10 bases between them. CDR1 and CDR2 (germline): SEHNR, FQNEAQ (reference sequence). CDR3: CASSLGAIVTDTQYF. The CDR3 bases are TGTGCCAGCAGCTTAGGAGCGATAGTCACAGATACGCAGTATTTT.

Here the CDR3 reads CASSSGSRQETQYF. The CDR3 DNA follows: TGCGCCAGCTCGAGCGGGAGTCGGCAAGAGACCCAGTACTTC. V usage is TRBV5-1 and J usage is TRBJ2-5; 8 bases align to TRBD2. The J segment lost 2 bases and the V segment lost 7 bases, leaving 7 bases of the junction unmatched. The CDR3 spans 14 residues. Germline CDR1 reads SGHRS; CDR2 reads YFSETQ.

The gene calls are TRBV28 and TRBJ2-3; a weak D match, TRBD2 (6 bases). Per germline, CDR1 MDHEN and CDR2 SYDVKM. The CDR3 covers 14 residues. The V gene lost 9 bases and the J gene lost 1 base, with 14 bases spanning the gap. CDR3 nucleotide sequence: TGTGCCAGTACTCCGACTAGGGGCACAGATACGCAGTATTTT. Translation gives CASTPTRGTDTQYF. Combining the CDR3 with reference TRBV28 and TRBJ2-3 gives the whole variable domain DVKVTQSSRYLVKRTGEKVFLECVQDMDHENMFWYRQDPGLGLRLIYFSYDVKMKEKGDIPEGYSVSREKKERFSLILESASTNQTSMYLCASTPTRGTDTQYFGPGTRLTVL.

The rearrangement links TRBV20-1 to TRBJ2-1, with TRBD2 matching 11 bases. The CDR3 loop spans 16 amino acids. Germline V gives CDR1 DFQATT, CDR2 SNEGSKA (reference sequence). The J segment lost 13 bases and the V segment lost 0 bases, leaving 14 bases of the junction unmatched. DNA of the CDR3: TGCAGTGCTAGAGATTTGCTAGCGGGAGGACCGGAGACCCAGTTCTTC. It yields the protein CSARDLLAGGPETQFF.

The gene calls are TRBV20-1 and TRBJ2-5; TRBD1 matches at 9 bases. The DNA matches TRBJ2-7 better at its end, which makes the J call doubtful. This CDR3 is built from 14 residues. The germline V gene has CDR1 DFQATT and CDR2 SNEGSKA (reference sequence). This CDR3 is CSALGQGRSNEQYF. The CDR3 nucleotides are TGCAGTGCTCTCGGACAGGGGAGATCTAACGAGCAGTACTTC.

The chain joins TRBV6-2 or TRBV6-3 to TRBJ2-7; 7 bases map to TRBD2. Per the germline V gene, CDR1 is MNHEY and CDR2 is SVGEGT. V was clipped by 5 bases and J by 6 bases; unmatched bases: 13. This CDR3 has 15 residues. CDR3 nucleotide sequence: TGTGCCAGCAGTCTAACTAGCACCCCGGGAGGCGAGCAGTACTTC. Translated: CASSLTSTPGGEQYF.

There are a few counts of this clonotype. In nucleotides, the CDR3 is TGTGCCAGCAGGCGGTCAGGTGGGGGTGATGAGCAGTTCTTC. It translates to CASRRSGGGDEQFF. V gene TRBV6-2 or TRBV6-3 combines with J gene TRBJ2-1; D is tentatively TRBD1 or TRBD2 (5 bases each). Germline V gene lookup returns CDR1 MNHEY and CDR2 SVGEGT. Trimming pared 6 bases from V and 8 bases from J, leaving 17 bases between. The length of the CDR3 is 14 residues.

J is TRBJ2-1 and V is TRBV27; 11 nucleotides match TRBD2. The CDR3 covers 15 residues. Trimming cost V 7 bases and J 2 bases; bases outside gene matches: 4. In germline, CDR1 is MNHEY, CDR2 SMNVEV (reference sequence). For the CDR3, the DNA is TGTGCCAGCACCCGTAGCGGGAGGGCCTACAATGAGCAGTTCTTC. As protein: CASTRSGRAYNEQFF.

Many counts were recorded for this clonotype. This sequence joins TRBV5-1 and TRBJ2-7; D uncertain. The length of the CDR3 is 13 residues. Germline V lookup: CDR1 SGHRS, CDR2 YFSETQ. Between the trimmed V and J ends, which lost 4 bases and 0 bases, there was a span of 8 bases. The CDR3 DNA sequence: TGCGCCAGCAGCGACTTAGGCTCCTACGAGCAGTACTTC. Amino acids: CASSDLGSYEQYF.

This clonotype was observed a few times. The genes are TRBV10-3 and TRBJ2-3; D gene ambiguous. The CDR3 sequence is 12 residues long. Germline assignment: CDR1 ENHRY and CDR2 SYGVKD. V was pared by 3 bases and J by 4 bases, with 5 bases between. The CDR3 region is CAISDGPDTQYF. The CDR3 bases are TGTGCCATCAGTGATGGTCCAGATACGCAGTATTTT.

This chain connects TRBV4-2 to TRBJ1-3; D gene uncertain. Germline values: CDR1 LGHNA, CDR2 YNFKEQ. This CDR3 has 17 residues. V lost 0 bases, J lost 0 bases, and 12 bases lay in between. CDR3 loop: CASSQEWQESSGNTIYF. Written as DNA, the CDR3 is TGTGCCAGCAGCCAAGAATGGCAGGAGTCCTCTGGAAACACCATATATTTT.

This clonotype was found a few times. This chain joins TRBV4-3 and TRBJ1-2, with TRBD1 matching over 8 bases. The V and J ends lost 1 base and 8 bases, in that order; junction bases with no gene match: 6. Looked up from germline, CDR1 is LGHNA and CDR2 is YSLEER. The CDR3 runs 14 residues. This CDR3 reads CASSQVPDRAGYTF. The CDR3 coding sequence is TGCGCCAGCAGCCAAGTTCCGGACAGGGCAGGCTACACCTTC.

The rearrangement joins TRBV6-6 to TRBJ2-7; perhaps TRBD1 as D (6 bases). V lost 4 bases, J lost 4 bases, and 8 bases lay in between. The CDR3 extends over 12 amino acids. The germline gives CDR1 MNHNY, CDR2 SVGAGI (reference sequence). CDR3 nucleotides: TGTGCCAGCAGTTTTGGACAGTACGAGCAGTACTTC. Translation: CASSFGQYEQYF.

The genes are TRBV7-6 and TRBJ2-5, with D perhaps TRBD1 (5 bases). Germline V gene lookup returns CDR1 SGHVS and CDR2 FNYEAQ. CDR3 size: 18 residues. Trimming shortened V by 2 bases and J by 4 bases, and 23 bases separated the two germline ends. CDR3 protein: CASSLRLDETAIRETQYF. The CDR3, as DNA: TGTGCCAGCAGCTTAAGGCTAGACGAGACAGCTATTAGAGAGACCCAGTACTTC.

Points on this clonotype: At one end, the junction sequence differs from germline, possibly due to a read error. The rearrangement links TRBV12-3 or TRBV12-4 to TRBJ2-3; a possible D gene is TRBD2 (6 bases). The CDR3 consists of 17 residues. CDR3 protein: CASSLRIGGVATDAQYF. CDR3 DNA sequence: TGTGCCAGCAGTTTAAGGATCGGCGGGGTCGCCACAGATGCGCAGTATTTT.

Comment on this clonotype: At one end, the junction sequence differs from germline, possibly due to a read error. The V call is TRBV4-1, the J call TRBJ2-7; maybe TRBD1 (6 bases). The length of the CDR3 is 16 residues. Germline lookup yields CDR1 MGHRA and CDR2 YSYEKL. The CDR3 region is CASGQERGTGSYEQYF. In DNA, the CDR3 is TGCGCCAGCGGCCAAGAGAGGGGGACGGGGTCGTACGAGCAGTACTTC.

This clonotype was seen a few times. The V and J genes are TRBV7-2 and TRBJ2-5, with D possibly matching TRBD2 (5 bases). The better agreement between TRBJ2-7 and the DNA end casts doubt on the J call. Germline assignment: CDR1 SGHTA and CDR2 FQGNSA. CDR3 length: 13 amino acids. CDR3 region: CASSPLRALEQYF. The DNA of the CDR3 is TGTGCCAGCAGCCCCCTGCGGGCCCTCGAGCAGTACTTC.

The chain links TRBV29-1 to TRBJ2-3, with D uncertain. This CDR3 has 12 amino acids. Trimming cost V 7 bases and J 1 base, with 9 bases left between them. Germline V gene data show CDR1 as SQVTM and CDR2 as ANQGSEA. This CDR3 reads CSGRQGTDTQYF. In DNA form, the CDR3 reads TGCAGCGGTCGACAAGGCACAGATACGCAGTATTTT.

The V call is TRBV6-5, the J call TRBJ2-3; TRBD2 agrees at 9 bases. The CDR3 consists of 15 residues. Germline V CDR1 and CDR2: MNHEY, SVGAGI. V shed 8 bases and J 3 bases; nucleotides not matched to a gene: 9. The CDR3 is CASGIAGVGTDTQYF. The CDR3 DNA reads TGTGCCAGCGGGATAGCGGGAGTGGGAACAGATACGCAGTATTTT.

The genes are TRBV29-1 and TRBJ2-1; 8 bases are shared with TRBD1. The CDR3 spans 15 residues. V was pared by 6 bases and J by 5 bases, with 12 bases of the junction left unmatched. The germline V gene has CDR1 SQVTM and CDR2 ANQGSEA. CDR3 sequence: CSVGGDRGGHNEQFF. The CDR3 DNA follows: TGCAGCGTCGGAGGAGACAGGGGTGGACACAATGAGCAGTTCTTC.

The chain couples TRBV6-6 to TRBJ2-7; D gene unclear. The CDR3 is 16 residues long. Trimming stripped 7 bases from V and 0 bases from J, with 19 bases between. Per the germline V gene, CDR1 is MNHNY and CDR2 is SVGAGI (reference sequence). The CDR3: CASTFTLDPSSYEQYF. CDR3 nucleotide sequence: TGTGCCAGCACTTTTACGCTAGATCCCAGCTCCTACGAGCAGTACTTC.

This rearrangement joins TRBV3-1 to TRBJ2-5; no clear D. Germline V lookup: CDR1 LGHDT, CDR2 YNNKEL (reference sequence). The CDR3 runs to 14 residues. Trimming cost V 4 bases and J 3 bases, with 12 bases left between them. CDR3 loop: CASSPAAVEETQYF. The CDR3 bases are TGTGCCAGCAGCCCTGCGGCAGTAGAAGAGACCCAGTACTTC.

V gene TRBV7-3 combines with J gene TRBJ1-5, with D maybe TRBD1 (6 bases). CDR1 and CDR2 (germline): SGHTA, FQGTGA. CDR3 length: 16 amino acids. Trimming stripped 2 bases from V and 4 bases from J, with 15 bases between. The CDR3 region is CASSLELRTANQPQHF. CDR3 sequence (DNA): TGTGCCAGCAGCTTAGAATTAAGGACAGCGAATCAGCCCCAGCATTTT.

This clonotype was seen a few times. The chain carries TRBV7-9 and TRBJ2-4, with D perhaps matching TRBD2 (5 bases). The CDR3 covers 11 residues. Germline V gives CDR1 SEHNR, CDR2 FQNEAQ (reference sequence). Deletions cut 5 bases from V and 8 bases from J, with 7 bases between. CDR3 coding DNA: TGTGCCAGCAGCGACGGGGACATTCAGTACTTC. This sequence encodes CASSDGDIQYF. Filled out from reference TRBV7-9 and TRBJ2-4, the complete variable domain reads DTGVSQNPRHKITKRGQNVTFRCDPISEHNRLYWYRQTLGQGPEFLTYFQNEAQLEKSRLLSDRFSAERPKGSFSTLEIQRTEQGDSAMYLCASSDGDIQYFGAGTRLSVL.

In nucleotides, the CDR3 is TGTGCCAGCAGCCAAGATCGAGGACTAGCGGGGACATTCTACGAGCAGTACTTC. As protein: CASSQDRGLAGTFYEQYF. The gene calls are TRBV3-1 and TRBJ2-7; 12 positions agree with TRBD2. The CDR3 sequence is 18 residues long. In germline, CDR1 is LGHDT, CDR2 YNNKEL (reference sequence). J gave up 3 bases and V 0 bases, and 9 bases lay outside the gene matches.

This clonotype came up a few times. The V call is TRBV29-1, the J call TRBJ2-6; 8 bases align to TRBD1. Germline-derived CDR1 and CDR2 are SQVTM and ANQGSEA. V lost 1 base and J lost 4; bases outside the gene matches: 3. The CDR3 sequence is 15 residues long. CDR3 amino acids: CSVEGQGAGANVLTF. The CDR3 bases are TGCAGCGTTGAAGGCCAGGGGGCCGGGGCCAACGTCCTGACTTTC.